In this sample, the clone carrying this T cell receptor (beta chain) turned up many times. Unique molecular identifiers were added to individual cDNA molecules. TCRdb reprocessed the 5' RACE reads with MiXCR, giving one entry per CDR3 protein. In the table there are approximately 90,000 distinct CDR3 sequences, 16% of which are singletons. The data derive from a study of early T cells in non-severe SARS-CoV-2 infection. V lost 4 bases, J lost 4 bases, and 7 bases stayed unmatched. The germline V gene encodes CDR1 SGHAT and CDR2 FQNNGV. This CDR3 spans 16 amino acids. V usage is TRBV11-2 and J usage is TRBJ2-7, with 13 bases lining up with TRBD2. The TCR comes from an adult who was a healthcare worker with PCR-confirmed SARS-CoV-2 infection or an uninfected control (not recorded which). Sequenced here: whole blood, sampled at baseline. The CDR3 region is CASSSWTSGRRYEQYF. The CDR3 bases are TGTGCCAGCAGCTCCTGGACTAGCGGGAGACGGTACGAGCAGTACTTC.